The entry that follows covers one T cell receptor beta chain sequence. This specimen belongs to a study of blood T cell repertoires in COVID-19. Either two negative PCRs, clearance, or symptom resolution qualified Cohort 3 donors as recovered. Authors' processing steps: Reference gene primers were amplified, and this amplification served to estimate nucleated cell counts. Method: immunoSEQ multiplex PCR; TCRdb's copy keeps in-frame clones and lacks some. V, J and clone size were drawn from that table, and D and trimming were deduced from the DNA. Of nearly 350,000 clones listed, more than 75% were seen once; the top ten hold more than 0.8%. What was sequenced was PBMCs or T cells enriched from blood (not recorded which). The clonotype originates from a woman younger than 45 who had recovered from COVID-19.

The CDR3 sequence: CASSDGQVDGYTF. The CDR3 coding sequence is TGTGCCAGCAGTGACGGGCAGGTGGATGGCTACACCTTC. The rearrangement joins TRBV6-4 to TRBJ1-2; no definite D call. The V end was cut by 2 bases, the J end by 6 bases, with 10 bases between. Germline V gives CDR1 MRHNA, CDR2 SNTAGT. CDR3 length: 13 amino acids.